This T cell receptor (beta chain) stems from a study of graft-versus-host responses after intestinal transplantation. About the research overall: Anti-thymocyte globulin served as induction for all recipients, who then took tacrolimus and steroids for three to four years.

Comment on this clone: Its antigen is unknown.

Method: immunoSEQ multiplex PCR; TCRdb's copy keeps in-frame clones and lacks some. The sample records fewer than 95,000 clones, 85% to 95% being singletons. Study-wide results and limits: Early after transplant, HvG clones declined as circulating GvH clones peaked. In recipient marrow, GvH clones were found, and some appeared first in ileum or blood. Individuals who had graft-donor T cell macrochimerism had allografts that showed high graft-versus-host to host-versus-graft clonal ratios.

The ends lost 3 bases at V and 2 bases at J; junction bases unmatched: 13. Germline V lookup: CDR1 SGDLS, CDR2 YYNGEE. This CDR3 spans 18 amino acids. This receptor was obtained from a human donor who received an intestinal transplant. Material: unstimulated CD8+ T cells sorted from spleen or lymph node cells, obtained before intestinal transplant. The chain is built from TRBV9 and TRBJ2-3, with 9 bases fitting TRBD2. The CDR3 bases are TGTGCCAGCAGCGGGGCTAGCGGGGCCGGGTTTATCACAGATACGCAGTATTTT. Its protein is CASSGASGAGFITDTQYF. Supplemented by reference TRBV9 and TRBJ2-3, the full variable domain reads DSGVTQTPKHLITATGQRVTLRCSPRSGDLSVYWYQQSLDQGLQFLIQYYNGEERAKGNILERFSAQQFPDLHSELNLSSLELGDSALYFCASSGASGAGFITDTQYFGPGTRLTVL.